This T cell receptor (beta chain) was recorded in a study of shared clonotypes between healthy human individuals. Evenly divided among several immunoSEQ plates was the genomic DNA of each subset. The protocol was immunoSEQ multiplex PCR, while the TCRdb copy is restricted to in-frame clones and leaves out a portion. Among a few million clones listed, over 90% were seen once. Whole-study results and caveats: Shared across a few donors were roughly 4.8% of the naive CD4 clonotypes.

On this clone itself: Its antigen is as yet unknown.

The J segment lost 1 base and the V segment lost 3 bases, leaving 4 bases of the junction unmatched. The CDR3 extends over 15 amino acids. Per the germline V gene, CDR1 is MDHEN and CDR2 is SYDVKM. The clonotype was recovered from a man younger than 35 in good health. Some clones in this sample may be carry-over from other donors' samples. The J gene is TRBJ2-5, the V gene TRBV28; 8 bases line up with TRBD2. The sequenced material came from naive CD4+ T cells from PBMCs. Subset reported: CD45RA+ positively selected. As DNA, the CDR3 is TGTGCCAGCAGTTTCCCTAGCGGGTTCCAAGAGACCCAGTACTTC. Protein: CASSFPSGFQETQYF.